A selection of T cell receptor beta chains follows, all from one sample in a study of blood T cell repertoires in COVID-19. Assay used: immunoSEQ multiplex PCR; TCRdb lists only in-frame clones, some missing. The sample lists fewer than 200,000 clones, more than 60% seen once, with about 8.3% in the top ten. Sequences were obtained from peripheral blood. Every receptor here comes from a man aged 55 to 70 with acute or convalescent COVID-19. CDR3s include the opening cysteine and the closing phenylalanine or tryptophan. The D gene is left open where the match is weak. Size values are once, few and many counts, or a class for expanded clones, and some rows have none.

>NA|TRBV18|TRBJ2-5|NA
CASSPKQTVQETQYF
TGTGCCAGCTCGCCGAAGCAGACTGTCCAAGAGACCCAGTACTTC
>TRBD1|TRBV27|TRBJ2-7|few
CASSKSGTGGLEQYF
TGTGCCAGCAGTAAGTCCGGGACAGGGGGCCTCGAGCAGTACTTC
>TRBD1|TRBV5-1|TRBJ2-2|NA
CASSSGTGGNYLFF
TGCGCCAGCAGCTCCGGGACAGGGGGAAATTATCTGTTTTTT
>NA|TRBV5-1|TRBJ2-1|NA
CASSLGQATYNEQFF
TGCGCCAGCAGCTTAGGTCAGGCTACCTACAATGAGCAGTTCTTC
>NA|TRBV3-1/TRBV3-2|TRBJ2-2|NA
CASSQQPGQNTGELFF
TGTGCCAGCAGCCAACAGCCGGGACAGAACACCGGGGAGCTGTTTTTT
>NA|TRBV6-1|TRBJ2-7|NA
CASREAGATSISYEQYF
TGTGCCAGCCGTGAGGCAGGGGCGACTTCCATCTCCTACGAGCAGTACTTC
>NA|TRBV4-3|TRBJ1-2|few
CASSQDRGFGYTF
TGCGCCAGCAGCCAAGATCGAGGGTTTGGCTACACCTTC
>TRBD2|TRBV9|TRBJ2-1|NA
CASSPRTSGGRASYNEQFF
TGTGCCAGCAGCCCAAGGACTAGCGGGGGCCGAGCTTCCTACAATGAGCAGTTCTTC
>NA|TRBV6-2/TRBV6-3|TRBJ1-2|few
CASSYSNDRGYYTF
TGTGCCAGCAGTTACTCGAACGATAGGGGCTACTACACCTTC
>TRBD2|TRBV7-2|TRBJ2-1|NA
CASSLTPSGGLSYNEQFF
TGTGCCAGCAGCTTAACCCCTAGCGGGGGGTTATCCTACAATGAGCAGTTCTTC
>NA|TRBV24-1|TRBJ2-7|few
CATSDRGTHEQYF
TGTGCCACCAGTGATCGGGGAACCCACGAGCAGTACTTC
>NA|TRBV6-5|TRBJ1-3|NA
CASSYRGPNGNTIYF
TGTGCCAGCAGTTACAGGGGTCCTAATGGAAACACCATATATTTT
>TRBD2|TRBV6-2/TRBV6-3|TRBJ2-7|NA
CASSYSRERGGSYEQYF
TGTGCCAGCAGTTACTCGAGGGAGCGGGGGGGGTCCTACGAGCAGTACTTC
>TRBD1|TRBV19|TRBJ1-6|NA
CASSPHGQGVFSYNSPLHF
TGTGCCAGTAGCCCACATGGACAGGGGGTCTTCTCCTATAATTCACCCCTCCACTTT
>TRBD1|TRBV4-1|TRBJ1-1|NA
CASSPGQGADEAFF
TGCGCCAGCAGCCCGGGACAGGGAGCAGATGAAGCTTTCTTT
>NA|TRBV10-3|TRBJ2-1|NA
CAISESGGRADNEQFF
TGTGCCATCAGTGAGTCGGGAGGCAGGGCCGACAATGAGCAGTTCTTC
>TRBD1|TRBV4-1|TRBJ2-7|NA
CASSQIDRESYEQYF
TGCGCCAGCAGCCAGATAGACAGGGAATCCTACGAGCAGTACTTC
>TRBD2|TRBV3-1/TRBV3-2|TRBJ2-2|NA
CASSTPGLAGELFF
TGTGCCAGCAGCACACCGGGACTAGCCGGGGAGCTGTTTTTT
>NA|TRBV3-1/TRBV3-2|TRBJ1-1|NA
CASSRNRYFSTEAFF
TGTGCCAGCAGCCGGAACAGGTATTTCAGCACTGAAGCTTTCTTT
>NA|TRBV6-2/TRBV6-3|TRBJ1-6|few
CASSYDLWASSYNSPLHF
TGTGCCAGCAGTTACGACCTTTGGGCAAGCTCCTATAATTCACCCCTCCACTTT
>NA|TRBV6-2/TRBV6-3|TRBJ2-5|NA
CASSRSTFGRGRTETQYF
TGTGCCAGCAGTCGCTCCACCTTCGGGAGGGGGCGCACCGAGACCCAGTACTTC
>TRBD1|TRBV29-1|TRBJ2-5|NA
CSARQGRETQYF
TGCAGCGCGCGACAGGGGAGGGAGACCCAGTACTTC
>NA|TRBV6-2/TRBV6-3|TRBJ2-7|NA
CASSYGASYEQYF
TGTGCCAGCAGTTACGGGGCGTCCTACGAGCAGTACTTC
>TRBD1|TRBV19|TRBJ2-7|NA
CASSIRTGPPHEQYF
TGTGCCAGTAGTATACGGACAGGTCCTCCCCACGAGCAGTACTTC
>NA|TRBV5-1|TRBJ1-2|NA
CASSSPGDGGYGYTF
TGCGCCAGCAGCTCCCCCGGAGACGGCGGCTATGGCTACACCTTC
>TRBD1|TRBV3-1/TRBV3-2|TRBJ1-2|NA
CASSQPGTGASGYTF
TGTGCCAGCAGCCAGCCCGGGACAGGGGCCAGCGGCTACACCTTC
>TRBD1|TRBV7-3|TRBJ2-2|NA
CASSFNRGNGELFF
TGTGCCAGCAGCTTCAACAGGGGTAACGGGGAGCTGTTTTTT
>NA|TRBV18|TRBJ1-3|NA
CASSPGLSSGNTIYF
TGTGCCAGCTCACCGGGACTCAGCTCTGGAAACACCATATATTTT
>NA|TRBV5-1|TRBJ1-2|NA
CASAGTSYGYTF
TGCGCCAGTGCCGGGACAAGCTATGGCTACACCTTC
>TRBD2|TRBV9|TRBJ2-1|NA
CASSVVAGAPNEQFF
TGTGCCAGCAGCGTAGTAGCGGGGGCACCTAATGAGCAGTTCTTC
>TRBD1|TRBV30|TRBJ1-6|NA
CAWNRGSSPLHF
TGTGCCTGGAACAGGGGGAGTTCACCCCTCCACTTT
>NA|TRBV7-2|TRBJ1-6|NA
CASSWGADNSPLHF
TGTGCCAGCAGCTGGGGCGCGGATAATTCACCCCTCCACTTT
>NA|TRBV12-3/TRBV12-4|TRBJ1-1|NA
CASSSAIAEAFF
TGTGCCAGCAGTTCCGCAATAGCTGAAGCTTTCTTT
>NA|TRBV7-8|TRBJ1-1|NA
CASSLGNRVMNTEAFF
TGTGCCAGCAGCTTAGGAAACAGGGTTATGAACACTGAAGCTTTCTTT
>NA|TRBV7-2|TRBJ2-5|NA
CASSHGVVQETQYF
TGTGCCAGCAGCCACGGGGTGGTACAAGAGACCCAGTACTTC
>NA|TRBV28|TRBJ1-1|NA
CASSLGGIARNTEAFF
TGTGCCAGCAGTTTAGGAGGGATAGCTCGGAACACTGAAGCTTTCTTT
>NA|TRBV7-2|TRBJ2-2|NA
CASSFQGLTGELFF
TGTGCCAGCAGCTTCCAGGGGCTGACCGGGGAGCTGTTTTTT
>NA|TRBV10-2|TRBJ1-5|NA
CASSEDWQGGQPQHF
TGCGCCAGCAGTGAAGATTGGCAGGGCGGTCAGCCCCAGCATTTT
>TRBD1|TRBV7-8|TRBJ1-2|NA
CASSLLSGQAYGYTF
TGTGCCAGCAGCTTACTGAGCGGACAGGCGTATGGCTACACCTTC
>TRBD2|TRBV4-1|TRBJ2-2|NA
CASSPQRGGWNTGELFF
TGCGCCAGCAGCCCCCAACGGGGGGGCTGGAACACCGGGGAGCTGTTTTTT
>TRBD1|TRBV5-6|TRBJ2-1|NA
CASSESGTVYNEQFF
TGTGCCAGCAGCGAGTCCGGGACAGTGTACAATGAGCAGTTCTTC
>TRBD1|TRBV7-3|TRBJ2-3|NA
CASSLEGATDTQYF
TGTGCCAGCAGCTTAGAGGGGGCAACAGATACGCAGTATTTT
>NA|TRBV6-1|TRBJ1-1|once
CASSERGRAAFF
TGTGCCAGCAGTGAACGGGGAAGGGCGGCTTTCTTT
>NA|TRBV24-1|TRBJ2-5|NA
CATSDGQGRGETQYF
TGTGCCACCAGTGATGGGCAGGGGAGGGGAGAGACCCAGTACTTC
>NA|TRBV20-1|TRBJ1-2|NA
CSAEFEYGYTF
TGCAGTGCTGAGTTTGAATATGGCTACACCTTC
>TRBD2|TRBV29-1|TRBJ2-5|NA
CSVSGLAGGETQYF
TGCAGCGTGTCGGGACTAGCGGGCGGTGAGACCCAGTACTTC
>NA|TRBV19|TRBJ1-5|few
CASSIGGGSGGQPQHF
TGTGCCAGTAGTATCGGGGGGGGATCAGGAGGACAGCCCCAGCATTTT
>NA|TRBV3-1/TRBV3-2|TRBJ2-5|once
CASSPSETQGETQYF
TGTGCCAGCAGCCCTTCCGAGACACAGGGAGAGACCCAGTACTTC
>NA|TRBV7-2|TRBJ1-2|NA
CASSPWGRESYGYTF
TGTGCCAGCAGCCCCTGGGGGCGGGAGAGCTATGGCTACACCTTC
>TRBD1|TRBV4-1|TRBJ2-4|NA
CASSQGGTGNDKNIQYF
TGCGCCAGCAGCCAAGGAGGGACAGGGAATGACAAAAACATTCAGTACTTC
>NA|TRBV30|TRBJ1-2|few
CAWSEEGIYYGYTF
TGTGCCTGGAGTGAGGAGGGAATCTACTATGGCTACACCTTC